This TCR beta chain was identified during a study of GPR56 and killer-like receptors on CD4 memory cells (dated by TCRdb to between 2018 and 2021). About the study as a whole: It was proposed in the study that human CD4+ memory T-cell differentiation and cytokine production potential are marked by progressive acquisition of KLRB1, KLRG1, GPR56 and then KLRF1. Healthy blood donors in the study were described as age-matched to the liver disease patients, whose median age was 68 years. What the study reported, not specific to this receptor: Clones dominating late populations 4 and 5 were also found in early populations 1 and 2, which the authors took as evidence for linear differentiation. Overlap of TCR repertoires was observed especially between the late populations 4 and 5, and partly population 3. Rather than full repertoires, the diversity and similarity analyses used only the 100 most expanded clones in each population. Clonal frequency was low in the marker-negative population and rose progressively along the proposed pathway, while TCRbeta diversity fell correspondingly.

A count is missing, but by frequency this clonotype is large (0.1 to 1%). It lacks a known antigen. The sequencer listed for this sample is Illumina HiSeq 2500. For construction of sequencing libraries, the recombined TCRbeta locus was amplified according to a previously published PCR protocol. For the original study's pipeline: Reads whose average quality score was below 30 were removed, and the reads that remained were processed with IMSEQ. Clonotypes were defined by Vbeta gene, Jbeta gene and CDR3 amino acid sequence. To quantify how much the repertoires of different populations overlapped, the Morisita-Horn index was computed on the top 100 expanded clones. Renyi diversity profiles, calculated on the top 100 expanded clones, were used to assess clonal diversity. The reads, reprocessed by TCRdb, yield one row per CDR3 protein sequence and no DNA. These V and J calls rely on TCRdb rather than the paper's analysis. The sample's table lists a count of some 2,000 distinct CDR3 sequences. 5.2% of the sample is in the top ten clones.

Prior to TCRbeta sequencing, five KLR/GPR56-defined CD4+ populations were enriched by fluorescence-activated cell sorting. TCRbeta repertoires of five CD4+ T-cell subsets defined by KLRB1, KLRG1, GPR56 and KLRF1 expression were sequenced to test a linear memory differentiation pathway. TCR-sequenced cells came from peripheral blood of healthy control individuals, reported as five donors in the TCRbeta analysis figure. Heparinized peripheral blood was collected and all samples were processed within one hour of retrieval. To isolate peripheral blood mononuclear cells, blood was diluted 1:2 in PBS and put through Biocoll density gradient centrifugation at room temperature. Before flow sorting, CD4+ T cells were enriched from freshly isolated PBMCs by magnetic sorting with anti-CD4 MicroBeads. A BD FACSAria II was used to sort CD4+ T cells enriched from PBMCs of healthy donors according to marker expression. Surface staining used anti-KLRB1 clone 191B8, anti-KLRF1 clone 4A4.D10 and anti-KLRG1 clone REA261 antibodies from Miltenyi Biotec.

Via the germline V gene, CDR1 is MNHNS and CDR2 SASEGT. CDR3 length: 14 amino acids, cysteine to phenylalanine. The DNA is not on file. The sequence was obtained from a human donor in good health. This receptor chain uses TRBV6-1 and TRBJ2-1. The material sequenced was memory CD4+ T cells from blood. The CDR3 sequence is CACQRLNTNNEQFF.